The entry below gives a single TCR beta chain sequence along with its context. Its antigen is undetermined. The sample comes from a study of monozygotic twins with cystic fibrosis. Broader study findings: Low clonality (median around 0.009) suggested a mostly naive repertoire. In 13 of 16 pairs, V gene usage was closest to the co-twin's.

This table comes from immunoSEQ multiplex PCR, and its TCRdb copy is limited to in-frame clones, with some not included. The sample holds 30,000 to 40,000 clones, about 96% seen once. This CDR3 has 15 residues. The germline V and J ends were trimmed by 0 bases and 3 bases, with 12 bases remaining between them. Germline V gene sequence: CDR1 SGHNT, CDR2 YYREEE (reference sequence). The V call is TRBV5-4, the J call TRBJ1-1; D remains unclear. The receptor comes from a girl aged 2 to 10 with cystic fibrosis. Sequenced input: blood. The CDR3 sequence is CASSLEAGTYTEAFF. CDR3 DNA: TGTGCCAGCAGCTTGGAGGCGGGAACCTACACTGAAGCTTTCTTT.